The 26 T cell receptor beta chains presented below share a single source sample, sequenced in a study of T cell changes during pregnancy in multiple sclerosis. TCRdb keeps only in-frame clones here, not all; method: immunoSEQ multiplex PCR. The table has under 60,000 clones, about 92% seen once. The specimen comprised CD4+ T cells from peripheral blood mononuclear cells, sampled in the third trimester of pregnancy. The receptors were gathered from a female donor with multiple sclerosis, enrolled in a pregnancy study.

This sequence joins TRBV7-3 and TRBJ1-1; 7 nucleotides agree with TRBD1. Looked up from germline, CDR1 is SGHTA and CDR2 is FQGTGA. V gave up 0 bases and J gave up 8 bases; unmatched junction bases: 9. This CDR3 is 15 amino acids long. The CDR3 coding sequence is TGTGCCAGCAGCTTAACGGGTCAGGGGGTGGAGGAAGCTTTCTTT. It codes for CASSLTGQGVEEAFF.

The chain uses TRBV30 and TRBJ2-7; D is undetermined. The CDR3 runs 12 residues. Germline CDR1 and CDR2: GTSNPN and SVGIG (reference sequence). The germline V and J ends were trimmed by 3 bases and 0 bases, with 6 bases remaining between them. Here the CDR3 reads CAWSPSSYEQYF. CDR3 DNA sequence: TGTGCCTGGAGCCCCAGCTCCTACGAGCAGTACTTC.

The chain has TRBV27 and TRBJ1-1, with D hard to call. The CDR3 covers 14 residues. Trimming took 0 bases from V and 3 from J, leaving 8 bases between them. The germline V gene encodes CDR1 MNHEY and CDR2 SMNVEV (reference sequence). In DNA form, the CDR3 reads TGTGCCAGCAGTTTATCGATTGGGCACACTGAAGCTTTCTTT. Encoded protein: CASSLSIGHTEAFF.

The gene calls are TRBV7-9 and TRBJ1-1; D is possibly TRBD1 (5 bases). The CDR3 length is 14 residues. Germline V CDR1 and CDR2: SEHNR, FQNEAQ (reference sequence). Trimming left V 2 bases short and J 5 bases short, with 12 bases between. The CDR3 region has the DNA TGTGCCAGCAGCTTAATTCAGGGAAGAACTGAAGCTTTCTTT. Translated, it gives CASSLIQGRTEAFF.

The table lists this clone with a count of one. V gene TRBV30 combines with J gene TRBJ2-1, with 8 bases matching TRBD2. Germline CDR1 GTSNPN, CDR2 SVGIG (reference sequence). The CDR3 has 14 amino acids. The trim removed 0 bases at V and 6 bases at J, leaving 4 bases unmatched. Here the CDR3 reads CAWSVLGLGNEQFF. The CDR3 bases are TGTGCCTGGAGTGTATTGGGACTAGGCAATGAGCAGTTCTTC.

This clone was found a few times. The chain has TRBV27 and TRBJ1-5, with 7 bases fitting TRBD1. The V gene end was trimmed by 5 bases and the J gene end by 6 bases; junction bases not matched to a gene: 4. This CDR3 is built from 13 residues. Germline V gene lookup returns CDR1 MNHEY and CDR2 SMNVEV (reference sequence). The CDR3 nucleotides read TGTGCCAGCAGTCATACAGGGGCTCAGCCCCAGCATTTT. It specifies CASSHTGAQPQHF.

The sample holds one count of this clone. DNA for the CDR3: TGTGCCAGCAGCCCCGGGACAGGGGGCCCGGGGAACACTGAAGCTTTCTTT. Translation: CASSPGTGGPGNTEAFF. The chain couples TRBV5-4 to TRBJ1-1, with TRBD1 matching 12 bases. The length of the CDR3 is 17 residues. The trim removed 4 bases at V and 1 base at J, leaving 8 bases unmatched. Germline loops: CDR1 SGHNT, CDR2 YYREEE (reference sequence).

The chain combines TRBV6-1 with TRBJ1-2; a weak D match, TRBD1 (6 bases). The CDR3 sequence is 14 residues long. V lost 0 bases and J 7 bases, leaving 12 bases between the germline ends. The germline V gene encodes CDR1 MNHNS and CDR2 SASEGT. The CDR3 protein is CASSEAGGAGGYTF. CDR3 in DNA: TGTGCCAGCAGTGAAGCTGGGGGGGCTGGTGGCTACACCTTC.

The chain is built from TRBV4-2 and TRBJ2-5, with D perhaps TRBD1 (5 bases). Trimming took 2 bases from V and 3 from J, leaving 13 bases between them. The germline V gene has CDR1 LGHNA and CDR2 YNFKEQ. The CDR3 runs 15 residues. DNA of the CDR3: TGTGCCAGCAGCCAACCCCTAGGGGTCGAAGAGACCCAGTACTTC. Protein product: CASSQPLGVEETQYF.

This clone was counted once. V is TRBV5-1 and J is TRBJ1-4; 7 bases line up with TRBD1. The germline V gene has CDR1 SGHRS and CDR2 YFSETQ. V trimming: 2 bases; J trimming: 6 bases; junction bases outside the gene matches: 7. The CDR3 length is 15 residues. CDR3 in DNA: TGCGCCAGCAGCTTAGACAGGGCCTCGGATGAAAAACTGTTTTTT. Amino acids: CASSLDRASDEKLFF.

The chain has TRBV7-9 and TRBJ1-6; 8 nucleotides match TRBD1. This CDR3 is built from 13 residues. V shed 3 bases and J 8 bases; nucleotides not matched to a gene: 0. Germline values: CDR1 SEHNR, CDR2 FQNEAQ (reference sequence). CDR3 DNA: TGTGCCAGCAGCTTGGACAGGGATTCACCCCTCCACTTT. Amino acids: CASSLDRDSPLHF.

V is TRBV9 and J is TRBJ2-3; D remains ambiguous. V lost 5 bases and J 2 bases, leaving 15 bases between the germline ends. The length of the CDR3 is 15 residues. From germline, CDR1 is SGDLS and CDR2 YYNGEE. CDR3 bases: TGTGCCAGCAGTCTTACTCCGACAAACACAGATACGCAGTATTTT. Translation: CASSLTPTNTDTQYF.

The chain links TRBV27 to TRBJ2-1, with 11 positions matching TRBD2. V lost 2 bases to trimming and J lost 8 bases; unmatched junction nucleotides: 5. The CDR3 has 15 residues. Germline V gene lookup returns CDR1 MNHEY and CDR2 SMNVEV (reference sequence). The CDR3 protein is CASSLTLAGGDEQFF. The CDR3 region has the DNA TGTGCCAGCAGTTTAACGCTAGCGGGAGGCGATGAGCAGTTCTTC.

The chain links TRBV5-1 to TRBJ2-2; D is possibly TRBD1 (6 bases). CDR1 SGHRS and CDR2 YFSETQ come from the germline V gene. Trimming cost V 4 bases and J 0 bases, with 16 bases left between them. The CDR3 has 17 residues. For the CDR3, the DNA is TGCGCCAGCAGCGACGGAACAGGGTTGGCGAACACCGGGGAGCTGTTTTTT. This translates into CASSDGTGLANTGELFF.

The chain carries TRBV27 and TRBJ2-7; 10 bases match TRBD1. V lost 5 bases to trimming and J lost 5 bases; unmatched junction nucleotides: 9. The CDR3 covers 15 residues. Germline V gene lookup returns CDR1 MNHEY and CDR2 SMNVEV (reference sequence). CDR3 protein: CASSPKDRGHNEQYF. The CDR3 nucleotides read TGTGCCAGCAGTCCCAAAGACAGGGGGCATAACGAGCAGTACTTC.

The V and J genes are TRBV7-8 and TRBJ1-3; no clear D. The CDR3 extends over 15 amino acids. Trimming pared 1 base from V and 0 bases from J, leaving 7 bases between. Germline V gene data show CDR1 as SGHVS and CDR2 as FQNEAQ. CDR3 region: CASSLGAGSGNTIYF. As DNA, the CDR3 is TGTGCCAGCAGCTTAGGGGCAGGCTCTGGAAACACCATATATTTT.

The chain uses TRBV5-1 and TRBJ1-2, with D possibly being TRBD1 (5 bases). Germline V gives CDR1 SGHRS, CDR2 YFSETQ. This CDR3 comprises 12 residues. Trimming cost V 2 bases and J 4 bases, with 6 bases left between them. CDR3 nucleotides: TGCGCCAGCAGCTTAGGGGTCTATGGCTACACCTTC. Its translation is CASSLGVYGYTF.

The chain is built from TRBV19 and TRBJ1-2; 10 bases are shared with TRBD1. V gave up 6 bases and J gave up 2 bases; unmatched junction bases: 3. Looked up from germline, CDR1 is LNHDA and CDR2 is SQIVND (reference sequence). The CDR3 consists of 14 residues. In DNA form, the CDR3 reads TGTGCCAGTAGACGGACAGGGGGAAACTATGGCTACACCTTC. Its translation: CASRRTGGNYGYTF.

The V call is TRBV10-2, the J call TRBJ2-3, with TRBD2 matching over 7 bases. The germline gives CDR1 WSHSY, CDR2 SAAADI. After removal of 8 bases from V and 4 bases from J, the junction contained 9 bases not matched to a gene. This CDR3 has 14 residues. CDR3 amino acids: CASRPMTSSDTQYF. CDR3 coding DNA: TGCGCCAGCCGACCGATGACTAGCTCAGATACGCAGTATTTT.

The chain joins TRBV18 to TRBJ1-1; D remains unclear. The CDR3 sequence is 14 residues long. Germline V gene lookup returns CDR1 KGHSH and CDR2 LQKENI. The V and J ends lost 3 bases and 4 bases respectively, with 12 bases between them. The chain's CDR3 is CASSPAIGSTEAFF. The CDR3 DNA is TGTGCCAGCTCACCCGCGATTGGGAGCACTGAAGCTTTCTTT. Drawing the rest from reference TRBV18 and TRBJ1-1, the complete variable domain is NAGVMQNPRHLVRRRGQEARLRCSPMKGHSHVYWYRQLPEEGLKFMVYLQKENIIDESGMPKERFSAEFPKEGPSILRIQQVVRGDSAAYFCASSPAIGSTEAFFGQGTRLTVV.

The genes are TRBV5-1 and TRBJ2-5; 7 positions match TRBD2. Looked up from germline, CDR1 is SGHRS and CDR2 is YFSETQ. Trimming at V came to 2 bases and at J to 4 bases, leaving 5 bases not matched to a gene. This CDR3 contains 14 residues. CDR3 DNA sequence: TGCGCCAGCAGCTTAATGGGCGGGGGAGAGACCCAGTACTTC. Its translation: CASSLMGGGETQYF.

CDR3 sequence reads: CSGRQSANEKLFF. The CDR3 DNA reads TGCAGCGGAAGACAGAGTGCTAATGAAAAACTGTTTTTT. V is TRBV29-1 and J is TRBJ1-4; weak D call: TRBD1 (5 bases). Trimming took off 7 bases at V and 3 bases at J, with 12 bases between the two ends. Germline CDR1 is SQVTM and CDR2 is ANQGSEA. CDR3 length equals 13 residues.

The gene calls are TRBV18 and TRBJ2-2; D unresolved. This CDR3 has 14 residues. Germline values: CDR1 KGHSH, CDR2 LQKENI. V was clipped by 1 base and J by 3 bases, with 6 bases between them. CDR3 residues: CASSPLFDTGELFF. In DNA form, the CDR3 reads TGTGCCAGCTCACCACTCTTTGACACCGGGGAGCTGTTTTTT.

The rearrangement links TRBV21-1 to TRBJ1-6; no DNA check was done on the table's D call, TRBD1. TRBV21-1 is listed as a pseudogene. The CDR3 length is 14 residues. CDR3 amino acids: CATTDREGDSPLHF. The CDR3, as DNA: TGTGCCACCACCGACAGGGAAGGAGATTCACCCCTCCACTTT.

For this clone: Other DNA sequences in the same sample also yield this CDR3. V gene TRBV2 combines with J gene TRBJ2-3, with D perhaps TRBD2 (6 bases). This CDR3 is 14 amino acids long. V was trimmed by 1 base and J by 1 base, leaving 6 bases between them. Germline-derived CDR1 and CDR2 are SNHLY and FYNNEI. CDR3 sequence: CASSEGGGTDTQYF. The CDR3 DNA sequence: TGTGCCAGCAGTGAAGGGGGGGGCACAGATACGCAGTATTTT. Looking up the rest from reference TRBV2 and TRBJ2-3 gives the full variable domain: EPEVTQTPSHQVTQMGQEVILRCVPISNHLYFYWYRQILGQKVEFLVSFYNNEISEKSEIFDDQFSVERPDGSNFTLKIRSTKLEDSAMYFCASSEGGGTDTQYFGPGTRLTVL.

CDR3 loop: CASSPRDSIGYGYTF. CDR3 sequence (DNA): TGCGCCAGCAGCCCCCGGGACAGTATCGGCTATGGCTACACCTTC. The chain combines TRBV4-1 with TRBJ1-2, with 7 bases aligning to TRBD1. The CDR3 runs to 15 residues. Trimming removed 4 bases from V and 4 bases from J; junction bases left unmatched: 9. Germline V gene data show CDR1 as MGHRA and CDR2 as YSYEKL.